This is a list of T cell receptor beta chains from one sample in a study of blood T cell repertoires in COVID-19. The method was immunoSEQ multiplex PCR; TCRdb's version includes in-frame clones alone and lacks a portion of them. The table has under 300,000 clones, 82% seen once. Sequencing was carried out using peripheral blood. These receptor sequences come from a woman aged 55-69 years with active or convalescent COVID-19. Both conserved end residues are part of each CDR3. D genes are given only for firm matches. Where a row states a size, it is once, few, many or the class of an expanded clone; other rows omit it.

>TRBV19|-|-|TRBJ1-4
CASMGRPLGKLFF
TGTGCCAGTATGGGGCGGCCCCTAGGAAAACTGTTTTTT
>TRBV7-9|-|-|TRBJ1-1
CASSPRGTPEAFF
TGTGCCAGCAGCCCTAGGGGGACCCCTGAAGCTTTCTTT
>TRBV5-1|TRBD2|-|TRBJ2-7
CASSPGTSVHEQYF
TGCGCCAGCAGCCCTGGGACTAGCGTCCACGAGCAGTACTTC
>TRBV5-1|TRBD2|-|TRBJ2-1
CASSLVGGGASRNEQFF
TGCGCCAGCAGCTTGGTTGGCGGGGGGGCCTCTCGGAATGAGCAGTTCTTC
>TRBV9|TRBD1|-|TRBJ2-7
CASSPTPGQGFYEQYF
TGTGCCAGCAGCCCCACGCCCGGACAGGGATTCTACGAGCAGTACTTC
>TRBV5-1|TRBD2|-|TRBJ2-5
CASSLNSGGAQETQYF
TGCGCCAGCAGCTTGAATAGCGGGGGAGCTCAAGAGACCCAGTACTTC
>TRBV2|-|-|TRBJ1-5
CASSTPGHRSNQPQHF
TGTGCCAGCAGTACTCCGGGACATCGGAGCAATCAGCCCCAGCATTTT
>TRBV18|-|-|TRBJ1-1
CASSTFQGWNTEAFF
TGTGCCAGCTCAACTTTTCAGGGGTGGAACACTGAAGCTTTCTTT
>TRBV3-1/TRBV3-2|-|-|TRBJ2-3
CASSQIAGSRTDTQYF
TGTGCCAGCAGCCAAATCGCGGGAAGCCGCACAGATACGCAGTATTTT
>TRBV5-1|-|-|TRBJ2-5
CASSSGGQQETQYF
TGCGCCAGCAGCTCCGGGGGACAGCAAGAGACCCAGTACTTC
>TRBV7-9|-|-|TRBJ1-5
CASSLEGGGNNQPQHF
TGTGCCAGCAGCTTAGAAGGCGGGGGTAACAATCAGCCCCAGCATTTT
>TRBV10-3|-|-|TRBJ1-4
CAISRLTNEKLFF
TGTGCCATCAGCCGACTAACTAATGAAAAACTGTTTTTT
>TRBV5-1|TRBD1|-|TRBJ2-1
CASSSGTGSYNEQFF
TGCGCCAGCAGCTCCGGGACAGGATCCTACAATGAGCAGTTCTTC
>TRBV3-1/TRBV3-2|TRBD1|-|TRBJ1-5
CASSLRGNQPQHF
TGTGCCAGCAGCCTCAGGGGGAATCAGCCCCAGCATTTT
>TRBV4-1|TRBD1|-|TRBJ1-5
CASSQPDRDSQPQHF
TGCGCCAGCAGCCAACCTGACAGGGACAGTCAGCCCCAGCATTTT
>TRBV19|-|-|TRBJ2-1
CASSIAGGNYNEQFF
TGTGCCAGTAGTATTGCAGGGGGGAACTACAATGAGCAGTTCTTC
>TRBV13|-|once|TRBJ1-1
CASRLTDEAFF
TGTGCCAGCCGACTTACGGATGAAGCTTTCTTT
>TRBV2|TRBD1|-|TRBJ2-5
CASSVGTGDGQETQYF
TGTGCCAGCAGTGTCGGGACAGGGGATGGGCAAGAGACCCAGTACTTC
>TRBV4-1|-|-|TRBJ1-6
CASSPLAGGDSPLHF
TGCGCCAGCAGCCCCCTGGCGGGGGGGGATTCACCCCTCCACTTT
>TRBV3-1/TRBV3-2|TRBD1|-|TRBJ1-6
CASSRSTGSNSPLHF
TGTGCCAGCAGCCGTTCGACAGGGAGTAATTCACCCCTCCACTTT
>TRBV4-1|TRBD1|-|TRBJ2-5
CASSHGQGGGETQYF
TGCGCCAGCAGCCACGGACAGGGGGGGGGAGAGACCCAGTACTTC
>TRBV5-5|-|-|TRBJ1-5
CASSWTDNQPQHF
TGTGCCAGCAGCTGGACAGACAATCAGCCCCAGCATTTT
>TRBV9|TRBD2|-|TRBJ2-2
CASSVGLRGGTGELFF
TGTGCCAGCAGCGTAGGACTTCGGGGGGGCACCGGGGAGCTGTTTTTT
>TRBV2|TRBD1|-|TRBJ1-2
CASRPRTGANYGYTF
TGTGCCAGCAGGCCTCGGACAGGGGCTAACTATGGCTACACCTTC
>TRBV2|TRBD1|-|TRBJ2-3
CASSGPSTGQLTADTQYF
TGTGCCAGCAGTGGGCCCTCTACGGGACAGCTCACAGCAGATACGCAGTATTTT
>TRBV5-1|-|-|TRBJ1-2
CASRDSTTNYGYTF
TGCGCCAGCCGAGACAGCACCACTAACTATGGCTACACCTTC